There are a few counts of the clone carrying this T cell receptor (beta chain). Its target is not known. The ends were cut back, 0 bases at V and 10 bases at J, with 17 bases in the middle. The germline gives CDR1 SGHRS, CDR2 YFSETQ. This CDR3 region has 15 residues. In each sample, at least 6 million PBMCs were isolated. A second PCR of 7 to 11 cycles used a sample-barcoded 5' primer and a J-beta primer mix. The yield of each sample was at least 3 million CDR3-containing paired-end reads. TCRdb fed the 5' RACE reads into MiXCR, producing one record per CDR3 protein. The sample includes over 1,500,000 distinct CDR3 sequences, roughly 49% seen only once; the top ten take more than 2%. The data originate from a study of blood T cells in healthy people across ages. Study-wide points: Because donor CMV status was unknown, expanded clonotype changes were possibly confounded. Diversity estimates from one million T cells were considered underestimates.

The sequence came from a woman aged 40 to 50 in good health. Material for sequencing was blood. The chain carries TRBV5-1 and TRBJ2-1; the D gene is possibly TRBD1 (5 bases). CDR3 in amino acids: CASSLVSGLDSEQFF. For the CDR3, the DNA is TGCGCCAGCAGCTTGGTTTCAGGGTTAGATTCGGAGCAGTTCTTC.